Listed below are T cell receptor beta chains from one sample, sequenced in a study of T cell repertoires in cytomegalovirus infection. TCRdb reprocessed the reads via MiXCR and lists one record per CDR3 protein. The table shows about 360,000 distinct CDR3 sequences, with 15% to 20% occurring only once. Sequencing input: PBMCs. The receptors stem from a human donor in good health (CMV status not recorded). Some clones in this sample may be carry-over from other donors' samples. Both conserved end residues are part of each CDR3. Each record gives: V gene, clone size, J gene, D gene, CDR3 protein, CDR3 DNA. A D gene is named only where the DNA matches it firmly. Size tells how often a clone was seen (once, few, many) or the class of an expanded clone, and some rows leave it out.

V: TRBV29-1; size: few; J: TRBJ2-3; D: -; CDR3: CSVEAGADTQYF; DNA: TGCAGCGTTGAAGCCGGGGCCGATACGCAGTATTTT
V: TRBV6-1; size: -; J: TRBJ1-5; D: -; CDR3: CASSEFRQPQHF; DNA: TGTGCCAGCAGTGAATTTAGACAGCCCCAGCATTTT
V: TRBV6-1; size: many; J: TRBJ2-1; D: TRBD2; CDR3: CASRGGLAGRNEQFF; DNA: TGTGCCAGCAGGGGGGGACTAGCGGGACGGAATGAGCAGTTCTTC
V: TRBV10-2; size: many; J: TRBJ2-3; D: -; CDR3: CASSEFITGEERYF; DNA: TGCGCCAGCAGTGAGTTTATTACTGGAGAGGAAAGGTATTTT
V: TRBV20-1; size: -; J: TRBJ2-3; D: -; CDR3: CSARRGASTDTQYF; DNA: TGCAGTGCTAGACGTGGGGCTAGCACAGATACGCAGTATTTT
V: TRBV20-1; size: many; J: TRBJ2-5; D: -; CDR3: CSARPLGGSRETQYF; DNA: TGCAGTGCTAGACCCTTGGGCGGTAGTAGGGAGACCCAGTACTTC
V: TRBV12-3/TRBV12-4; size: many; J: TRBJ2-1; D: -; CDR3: CASRMGLPNEQFF; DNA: TGTGCCAGCAGAATGGGACTCCCAAATGAGCAGTTCTTC
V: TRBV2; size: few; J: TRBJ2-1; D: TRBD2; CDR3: CASSELAGVKFF; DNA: TGTGCCAGCAGTGAGCTAGCGGGAGTTAAGTTCTTC
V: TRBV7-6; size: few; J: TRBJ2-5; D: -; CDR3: CASSLVGSVGETQYF; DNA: TGTGCCAGCAGCCTAGTGGGTAGCGTGGGAGAGACCCAGTACTTC
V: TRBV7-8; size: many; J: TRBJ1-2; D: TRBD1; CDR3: CASSRQGTVGYTF; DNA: TGTGCCAGCAGCCGACAGGGGACAGTTGGCTACACCTTC
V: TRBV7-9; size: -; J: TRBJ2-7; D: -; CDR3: CASGLGASYEQYF; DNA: TGTGCCAGCGGTCTGGGGGCCTCCTACGAGCAGTACTTC
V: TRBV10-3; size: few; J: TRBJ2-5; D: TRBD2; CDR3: CATGGLAGGGFGAQETQYF; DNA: TGTGCCACCGGGGGACTAGCGGGAGGAGGCTTTGGGGCCCAAGAGACCCAGTACTTC
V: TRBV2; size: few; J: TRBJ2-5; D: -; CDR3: CASSELMWGTKETQYF; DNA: TGTGCCAGCAGTGAGCTTATGTGGGGGACCAAAGAGACCCAGTACTTC
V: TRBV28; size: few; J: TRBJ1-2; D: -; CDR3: CASSSQASRGYTF; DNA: TGTGCCAGCAGTTCGCAGGCGTCTCGGGGCTACACCTTC
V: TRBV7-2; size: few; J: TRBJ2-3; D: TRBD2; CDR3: CASSREPPTSLAVDTQYF; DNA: TGTGCCAGCAGCCGCGAGCCCCCGACTAGCTTGGCCGTGGATACGCAGTATTTT
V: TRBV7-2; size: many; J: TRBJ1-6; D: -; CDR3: CAIGVSGSKNSPLHF; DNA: TGTGCCATCGGGGTTTCCGGGTCTAAAAATTCACCCCTCCACTTT
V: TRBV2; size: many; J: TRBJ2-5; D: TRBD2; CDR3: CASSDGTSGPQETQYF; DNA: TGTGCCAGCAGTGACGGGACTAGCGGGCCCCAAGAGACCCAGTACTTC
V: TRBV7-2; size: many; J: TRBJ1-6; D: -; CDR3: CASSLVPGHFNSPLHF; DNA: TGTGCCAGCAGCTTAGTGCCAGGTCATTTTAATTCACCCCTCCACTTT
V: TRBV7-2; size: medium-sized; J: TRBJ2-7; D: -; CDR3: CASSLVLDRQYF; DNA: TGTGCCAGCAGCTTAGTTCTGGACAGGCAGTACTTC
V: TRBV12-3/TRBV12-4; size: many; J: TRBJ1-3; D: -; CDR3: CASRPRGIAGNTIYF; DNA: TGTGCCAGCAGGCCCAGGGGAATAGCTGGAAACACCATATATTTT
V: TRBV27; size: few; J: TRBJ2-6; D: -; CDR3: CASSQGPSSGANVLTF; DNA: TGTGCCAGCAGCCAGGGGCCGAGCTCTGGGGCCAACGTCCTGACTTTC
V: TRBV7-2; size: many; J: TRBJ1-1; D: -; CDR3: CASSLRVGNTEAFF; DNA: TGTGCCAGCAGCCTCAGGGTCGGGAACACTGAAGCTTTCTTT
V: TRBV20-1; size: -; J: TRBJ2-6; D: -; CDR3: CSAGRGANVLTF; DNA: TGCAGTGCTGGTCGAGGGGCCAACGTCCTGACTTTC
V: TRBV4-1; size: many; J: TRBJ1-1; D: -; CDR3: CASSQVAVRQRLEAFF; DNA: TGCGCCAGCAGCCAAGTAGCTGTGAGACAGCGTCTCGAAGCTTTCTTT
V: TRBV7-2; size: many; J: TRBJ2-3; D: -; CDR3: CASSLMTLDTQYF; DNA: TGTGCCAGCAGCCTCATGACTTTGGATACGCAGTATTTT
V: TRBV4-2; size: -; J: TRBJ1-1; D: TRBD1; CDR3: CASSQDLGQGSIGAEAFF; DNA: TGTGCCAGCAGCCAAGATCTGGGACAGGGTAGTATTGGGGCTGAAGCTTTCTTT
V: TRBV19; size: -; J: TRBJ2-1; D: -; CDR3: CASSPRSRGVEQFF; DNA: TGTGCCAGTAGTCCCAGATCGAGGGGGGTTGAGCAGTTCTTC
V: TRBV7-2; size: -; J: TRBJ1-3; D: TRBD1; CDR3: CASSLTGGVNTIYF; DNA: TGTGCCAGCAGCCTGACAGGGGGTGTAAACACCATATATTTT
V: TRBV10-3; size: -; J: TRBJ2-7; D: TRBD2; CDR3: CAISGRPGRENEQYF; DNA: TGTGCCATCAGTGGACGCCCCGGGCGGGAGAACGAGCAGTACTTC
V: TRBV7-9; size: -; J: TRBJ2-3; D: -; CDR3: CASSLGGGFHTQYF; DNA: TGTGCCAGCAGCTTAGGAGGGGGGTTTCATACGCAGTATTTT
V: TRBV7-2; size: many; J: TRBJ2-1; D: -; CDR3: CASSRPWGEQFF; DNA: TGTGCCAGCAGTCGCCCTTGGGGCGAGCAGTTCTTC
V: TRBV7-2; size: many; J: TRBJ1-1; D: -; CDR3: CASSSRVLGTEAFF; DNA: TGTGCCAGCAGCAGCAGGGTCTTGGGGACTGAAGCTTTCTTT
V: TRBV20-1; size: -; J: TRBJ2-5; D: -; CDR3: CSARKSRGRGETQYF; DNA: TGCAGTGCTAGGAAGTCGAGGGGGCGGGGGGAGACCCAGTACTTC
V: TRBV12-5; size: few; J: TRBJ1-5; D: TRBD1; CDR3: CASDTTDRRADQPQHF; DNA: TGTGCTAGTGACACAACGGACAGGAGGGCGGATCAGCCCCAGCATTTT
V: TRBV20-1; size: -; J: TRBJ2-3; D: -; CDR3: CSARDGLTGDTQYF; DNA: TGCAGTGCTAGAGACGGACTCACGGGGGATACGCAGTATTTT
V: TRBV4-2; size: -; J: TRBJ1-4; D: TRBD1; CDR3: CASSQDRTGIQEKLFF; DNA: TGTGCCAGCAGCCAAGATCGGACAGGAATACAGGAAAAACTGTTTTTT
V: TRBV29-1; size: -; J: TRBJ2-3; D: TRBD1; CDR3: CSVQGQGADTQYF; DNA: TGCAGCGTTCAGGGACAGGGGGCAGATACGCAGTATTTT
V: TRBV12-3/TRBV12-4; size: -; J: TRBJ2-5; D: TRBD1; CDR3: CASSFYRGRPESQYF; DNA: TGTGCCAGCAGTTTTTACAGGGGGCGCCCCGAGTCCCAGTACTTC
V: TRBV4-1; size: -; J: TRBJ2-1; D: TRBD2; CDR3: CASSQEAGDHNEQFF; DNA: TGCGCCAGCAGCCAAGAGGCGGGAGATCACAATGAGCAGTTCTTC
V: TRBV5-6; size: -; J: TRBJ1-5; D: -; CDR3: CASSSRLRQPQHF; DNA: TGTGCCAGCAGCTCCCGACTCAGGCAGCCCCAGCATTTT
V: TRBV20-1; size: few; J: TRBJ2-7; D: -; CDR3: CSADPSGSYEQYF; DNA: TGCAGTGCCGACCCTTCAGGTTCCTACGAGCAGTACTTC
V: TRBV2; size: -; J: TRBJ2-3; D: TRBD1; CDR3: CASSVGQGAGDTQYF; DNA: TGTGCCAGCAGTGTAGGACAGGGGGCTGGGGATACGCAGTATTTT
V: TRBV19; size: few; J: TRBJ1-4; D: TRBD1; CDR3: CASSPYRGNNEKLFF; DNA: TGTGCCAGTAGTCCTTACAGGGGAAATAATGAAAAACTGTTTTTT
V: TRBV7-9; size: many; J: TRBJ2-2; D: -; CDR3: CASSLSPAHTGELFF; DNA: TGTGCCAGCAGCTTAAGTCCAGCGCACACCGGGGAGCTGTTTTTT
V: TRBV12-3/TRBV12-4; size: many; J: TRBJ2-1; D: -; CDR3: CASTRVGFNEQFF; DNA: TGTGCCAGCACTAGGGTGGGTTTCAATGAGCAGTTCTTC
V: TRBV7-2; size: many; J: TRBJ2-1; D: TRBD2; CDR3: CASSWGTSLVDEQFF; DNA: TGTGCCAGCAGTTGGGGGACTAGCTTGGTTGATGAGCAGTTCTTC
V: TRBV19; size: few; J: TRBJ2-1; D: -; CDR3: CASSMYLGGNEQFF; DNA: TGTGCCAGTAGTATGTACCTGGGGGGCAATGAGCAGTTCTTC
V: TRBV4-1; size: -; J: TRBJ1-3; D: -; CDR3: CASRRGIGRSNTIYF; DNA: TGCGCCAGCAGACGCGGTATCGGACGATCAAACACCATATATTTT
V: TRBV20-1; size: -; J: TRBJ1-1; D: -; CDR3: CSARTPGRNTEAFF; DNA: TGCAGTGCTAGAACCCCCGGACGGAACACTGAAGCTTTCTTT
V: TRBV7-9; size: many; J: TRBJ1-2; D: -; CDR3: CASSLWGAGYGYTF; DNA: TGTGCCAGCAGCTTATGGGGGGCAGGCTATGGCTACACCTTC
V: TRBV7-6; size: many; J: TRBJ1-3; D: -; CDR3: CASSLGVGSGNTIYF; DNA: TGTGCCAGCAGCTTGGGCGTGGGCTCTGGAAACACCATATATTTT
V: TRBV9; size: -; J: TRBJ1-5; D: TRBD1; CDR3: CASRDRGRVTQPQHF; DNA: TGTGCCAGCCGGGACAGGGGGCGAGTTACCCAGCCCCAGCATTTT